This T cell receptor beta chain was obtained from a study of cytomegalovirus exposure and HLA in healthy donors. Study-wide results and limits: A likely sequencing artifact accounted for one observed cluster of highly shared sequence variants.

The germline V gene has CDR1 MNHEY and CDR2 SVGAGI. The germline V and J ends were trimmed by 6 bases and 6 bases, with 15 bases remaining between them. The CDR3 is made up of 14 amino acids. This PCR relied on a set of 60 Vbeta primers and 13 Jbeta primers. Sequencing used immunoSEQ multiplex PCR; TCRdb keeps in-frame clones, though not all of them. Found here are around 110,000 clones, roughly 73% of them singletons; the top ten hold roughly 0.9%. In regard to this clone: The antigen remains unidentified.

The rearrangement uses TRBV6-5 and TRBJ2-1, with D possibly being TRBD2 (6 bases). This TCR was recovered from a woman aged 25 to 39 in good health and CMV-seronegative. Sequencing used PBMCs. CDR3 amino acids: CASRDPLRGNEQFF. The DNA for the CDR3 is TGTGCCAGCAGGGATCCCCTGCGGGGCAATGAGCAGTTCTTC.